This TCR beta chain was found in a study of T-cell memory formation after mild COVID-19. About the study: TCR clusters mostly belonged to single donors. The study, taken as a whole, reports: CM and EM subsets held most contracting CD4+ clones; EMRA held CD8+ ones. Later expanders leaned CD4+, whereas clones that contracted between day 15 and 85 were balanced CD4/CD8.

Concerning this clonotype: Its antigen is currently unknown.

TCRdb called the 5' RACE reads again in MiXCR, with one record for every CDR3 protein. This sample yields approximately 150,000 distinct CDR3 sequences, of which 15% to 20% are seen a single time; about 2.3% belongs to the top ten. CDR1 SEHNR and CDR2 FQNEAQ come from the germline V gene (reference sequence). J gave up 5 bases and V 1 base, and 13 bases lay outside the gene matches. The CDR3 is 17 amino acids. The rearrangement uses TRBV7-9 and TRBJ1-1; 7 nucleotides line up with TRBD1. The specimen was PBMCs or a T cell subset sorted from them (not recorded which). The receptor was derived from an adult woman who had mild COVID-19 (a few samples of this study predate the infection). Cell type and time point are not known. The CDR3 spells CASSLEGAINMFTEAFF. CDR3 bases: TGTGCCAGCAGCTTAGAGGGGGCGATCAACATGTTTACTGAAGCTTTCTTT.